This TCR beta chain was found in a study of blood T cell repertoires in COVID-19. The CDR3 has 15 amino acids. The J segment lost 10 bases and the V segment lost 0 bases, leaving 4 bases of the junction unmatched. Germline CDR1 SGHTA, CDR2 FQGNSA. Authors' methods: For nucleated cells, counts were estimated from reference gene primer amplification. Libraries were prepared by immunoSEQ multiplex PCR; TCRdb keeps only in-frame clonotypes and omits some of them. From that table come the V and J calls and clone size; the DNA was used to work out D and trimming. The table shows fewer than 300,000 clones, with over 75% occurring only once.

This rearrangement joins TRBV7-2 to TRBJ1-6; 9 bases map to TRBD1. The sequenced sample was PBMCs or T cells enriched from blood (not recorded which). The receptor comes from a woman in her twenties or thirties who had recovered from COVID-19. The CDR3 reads CASSLAQGAGSPLHF. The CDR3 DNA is TGTGCCAGCAGCTTAGCACAGGGGGCAGGGTCACCCCTCCACTTT.